These 24 T cell receptor beta chains share one sample of origin, sequenced in a study of blood T cells in healthy people across ages (dated by TCRdb to between 2015 and 2016). The library relied on 5' RACE. These reads were obtained on an Illumina HiSeq 2500. The second PCR ran for about 6 to 12 cycles and used a J-beta primer mix along with a sample-barcoded 5' primer. Starting from the raw public reads, TCRdb applied fastp trimming at Q25, assembled clones with MiXCR and retained in-frame beta chains. All rows with the same CDR3 protein become a single entry with the most common DNA and genes. The sample data list 700,000 or so distinct CDR3 sequences, and about 43% of these were observed just once. Jointly, the top ten make up around 30% of the sample. Sequenced input: blood. All receptors come from an elderly man in good health.

This clonotype occurred once. The chain carries TRBV3-1 and TRBJ2-5; D remains ambiguous. The CDR3 covers 12 residues. The V gene lost 4 bases and the J gene lost 7 bases, with 10 bases spanning the gap. Per the germline V gene, CDR1 is LGHDT and CDR2 is YNNKEL (reference sequence). The CDR3 sequence: CASSPTPTTQYF. CDR3 DNA: TGTGCCAGCAGCCCAACGCCGACGACCCAGTACTTC.

V usage is TRBV20-1 and J usage is TRBJ2-3; a weak D match, TRBD2 (5 bases). The CDR3 loop spans 15 amino acids. Per germline, CDR1 DFQATT and CDR2 SNEGSKA (reference sequence). With 0 bases removed from V and 0 bases from J, the gap between germline ends came to 10 bases. The CDR3: CSARESGTSTDTQYF. Here the CDR3 DNA reads TGCAGTGCTAGAGAAAGCGGAACTAGCACAGATACGCAGTATTTT.

This clonotype was observed a handful of times. The rearrangement joins TRBV6-6 to TRBJ2-3; D is unresolved. This CDR3 comprises 15 residues. The germline V and J ends were trimmed by 2 bases and 4 bases, with 13 bases remaining between them. The V gene's germline CDR1 is MNHNY and CDR2 SVGAGI (reference sequence). DNA for the CDR3: TGTGCCAGCAGTTACCTCGGCCGAAGGGCAGATACGCAGTATTTT. Encoded protein: CASSYLGRRADTQYF.

This clonotype was seen more than once but under ten times. The chain is built from TRBV29-1 and TRBJ1-5, with D uncertain. Trimming stripped 2 bases from V and 10 bases from J, with 12 bases between. This CDR3 is built from 12 residues. Germline values: CDR1 SQVTM, CDR2 ANQGSEA. DNA for the CDR3: TGCAGCGTTGAACAGGCAGATGGCCCCCAGCATTTT. Protein: CSVEQADGPQHF.

V usage is TRBV20-1 and J usage is TRBJ1-3; the D is unclear. Germline lookup yields CDR1 DFQATT and CDR2 SNEGSKA (reference sequence). The V and J ends lost 5 bases and 0 bases respectively, with 8 bases between them. The CDR3 covers 13 residues. The CDR3 sequence: CSAFDRSGNTIYF. The CDR3 nucleotides are TGCAGTGCTTTCGACCGCTCTGGAAACACCATATATTTT.

The chain combines TRBV11-2 with TRBJ2-5; 7 bases map to TRBD1. The V gene's germline CDR1 is SGHAT and CDR2 FQNNGV. V was clipped by 2 bases and J by 2 bases; unmatched bases: 17. The CDR3 runs 19 residues. In DNA, the CDR3 is TGTGCCAGCAGCTTAAGAGGTGGACCGGGACAGCGTATACAAGAGACCCAGTACTTC. It yields the protein CASSLRGGPGQRIQETQYF.

The rearrangement uses TRBV9 and TRBJ2-6, with D uncertain. The CDR3 consists of 16 residues. The germline V gene encodes CDR1 SGDLS and CDR2 YYNGEE. Trimming cost V 0 bases and J 0 bases, with 7 bases left between them. The CDR3 sequence is CASSVAPDSGANVLTF. CDR3 DNA: TGTGCCAGCAGCGTAGCTCCAGACTCTGGGGCCAACGTCCTGACTTTC.

This clonotype was counted many times. The V gene is TRBV6-2 or TRBV6-3, the J gene TRBJ1-2; 7 bases fit TRBD1. The CDR3 contains 13 residues. Per germline, CDR1 MNHEY and CDR2 SVGEGT. Trimming at V came to 4 bases and at J to 8 bases, leaving 7 bases not matched to a gene. The CDR3 sequence is CASSLGQLRGYTF. The CDR3 nucleotides read TGTGCCAGCAGTTTGGGACAGCTTCGGGGCTACACCTTC.

The CDR3 is CATSDARDRGGNEQYF. DNA for the CDR3: TGTGCCACCAGTGACGCCCGGGACAGGGGAGGCAATGAGCAGTACTTC. The V call is TRBV24-1, the J call TRBJ2-5, with 10 bases aligning to TRBD1. CDR1 is KGHDR and CDR2 is SFDVKD in the germline V gene. The CDR3 is made up of 16 amino acids. V lost 4 bases, J lost 11 bases, and 15 bases stayed unmatched.

V gene TRBV20-1 combines with J gene TRBJ2-7, with 9 bases aligning to TRBD1. The CDR3 has 14 residues. With V trimmed by 4 bases and J by 5 bases, 9 bases remained unmatched. The germline V gene has CDR1 DFQATT and CDR2 SNEGSKA (reference sequence). The CDR3 reads CSAIGSGQGNEQYF. DNA of the CDR3: TGCAGTGCTATCGGATCGGGACAGGGCAACGAGCAGTACTTC.

In the case of this clonotype: A junction boundary mismatches the germline segment, possibly from a read error. The chain joins TRBV7-9 to TRBJ1-1; D is undetermined. The CDR3 loop spans 15 amino acids. Per germline, CDR1 SEHNR and CDR2 FQNEAQ (reference sequence). DNA for the CDR3: TGTGCCAGCAGCTTAGTTCACCAGGTGAGGACTGGAGCTTTCTTT. Translating gives CASSLVHQVRTGAFF.

Ten or more counts support this clonotype. This chain connects TRBV20-1 to TRBJ2-3; D remains ambiguous. CDR3 length: 12 residues. The germline V and J ends were trimmed by 3 bases and 2 bases, with 6 bases remaining between them. The germline gives CDR1 DFQATT, CDR2 SNEGSKA (reference sequence). The CDR3 reads CSARPLTDTQYF. The DNA of the CDR3 is TGCAGTGCTAGGCCTCTCACAGATACGCAGTATTTT.

The chain couples TRBV20-1 to TRBJ2-3, with 8 bases fitting TRBD2. Germline CDR1 and CDR2: DFQATT and SNEGSKA (reference sequence). Trimming removed 0 bases from V and 2 bases from J; junction bases left unmatched: 7. CDR3 size: 16 residues. CDR3 DNA: TGCAGTGCTAGAGATCCCAGCGGGGGCTTCACAGATACGCAGTATTTT. This sequence encodes CSARDPSGGFTDTQYF.

V is TRBV18 and J is TRBJ2-3; TRBD2 matches at 14 bases. The CDR3 totals 16 residues. Germline CDR1 is KGHSH and CDR2 is LQKENI. Germline trimming cut 6 bases from V and 4 bases from J; bases unmatched to any gene: 6. This CDR3 reads CASSQGLAGDSDTQYF. The CDR3 DNA reads as TGTGCCAGCTCCCAGGGACTAGCGGGAGACTCAGATACGCAGTATTTT.

This clonotype has just a few counts. The rearrangement joins TRBV11-2 to TRBJ2-3; 10 bases map to TRBD2. V shed 5 bases and J 2 bases; nucleotides not matched to a gene: 13. The CDR3 sequence is 18 residues long. Germline values: CDR1 SGHAT, CDR2 FQNNGV. The CDR3 here is CASSPRPRAGGPTDTQYF. The DNA of the CDR3 is TGTGCCAGCAGCCCACGCCCACGAGCGGGGGGGCCCACAGATACGCAGTATTTT.

This clonotype was detected only a few times. J is TRBJ2-7 and V is TRBV18; 8 nucleotides match TRBD2. V lost 2 bases, J lost 5 bases, and 14 bases stayed unmatched. The CDR3 consists of 17 residues. Germline V gives CDR1 KGHSH, CDR2 LQKENI. The CDR3 protein is CASSPLKGLGGPDEQYF. The DNA for the CDR3 is TGTGCCAGCTCACCATTAAAGGGACTAGGCGGCCCCGACGAGCAGTACTTC.

In this sample, this clonotype turned up a few times. V usage is TRBV25-1 and J usage is TRBJ2-6, with TRBD2 as a possible D gene (7 bases). This CDR3 has 18 residues. Trimming removed 1 base at V and 3 bases at J, with 16 bases between. The germline V gene has CDR1 MGHDK and CDR2 SYGVNS. CDR3 in DNA: TGTGCCAGCAGTGAATCGGGGGGCGGTACTTTTGGGGCCAACGTCCTGACTTTC. It encodes CASSESGGGTFGANVLTF. The full variable domain, rest sourced from reference TRBV25-1 and TRBJ2-6, is EADIYQTPRYLVIGTGKKITLECSQTMGHDKMYWYQQDPGMELHLIHYSYGVNSTEKGDLSSESTVSRIRTEHFPLTLESARPSHTSQYLCASSESGGGTFGANVLTFGAGSRLTVL.

The V and J genes are TRBV6-2 or TRBV6-3 and TRBJ2-7; the match to TRBD2 covers 12 bases. In germline, CDR1 is MNHEY, CDR2 SVGEGT. V trimming: 7 bases; J trimming: 3 bases; junction bases outside the gene matches: 10. This CDR3 contains 16 residues. Here the CDR3 reads CASNTSGGSLSYEQYF. CDR3 sequence (DNA): TGTGCCAGCAATACTAGCGGGGGGTCCCTCAGCTACGAGCAGTACTTC.

The chain joins TRBV27 to TRBJ2-2; D is ambiguous. The germline CDR1 and CDR2 sequences are MNHEY and SMNVEV (reference sequence). The CDR3 consists of 14 residues. V was shortened by 7 bases and J by 0 bases, with 9 bases between the two germline ends. The CDR3 region has the DNA TGTGCCAGCAAGTTGGCTTCGAACACCGGGGAGCTGTTTTTT. The encoded protein is CASKLASNTGELFF.

J is TRBJ2-7 and V is TRBV29-1; the match to TRBD2 covers 7 bases. This CDR3 has 15 amino acids. The ends lost 3 bases at V and 0 bases at J; junction bases unmatched: 8. The germline V gene has CDR1 SQVTM and CDR2 ANQGSEA. In DNA, the CDR3 is TGCAGCGTTGACGGGCTAGCGGATAGCTCCTACGAGCAGTACTTC. Translated: CSVDGLADSSYEQYF.

The chain couples TRBV24-1 to TRBJ2-1; maybe TRBD1 (5 bases). V gave up 5 bases and J gave up 8 bases, with 21 bases separating them. Looked up from germline, CDR1 is KGHDR and CDR2 is SFDVKD. This CDR3 spans 16 amino acids. The CDR3 protein is CATSAGSQAGTYEQFF. In nucleotides, the CDR3 is TGTGCCACCAGTGCAGGGTCCCAGGCCGGCACTTATGAGCAGTTCTTC.

The gene calls are TRBV28 and TRBJ2-5; 14 bases match TRBD2. The CDR3 totals 16 residues. Germline CDR1 is MDHEN and CDR2 is SYDVKM. V trimming: 5 bases; J trimming: 11 bases; junction bases outside the gene matches: 13. The CDR3 DNA sequence: TGTGCCAGCAGTAACCTCGGGACTAGCGGGAGTAGGCTGCAGTACTTC. It yields the protein CASSNLGTSGSRLQYF.

This chain joins TRBV30 and TRBJ2-3; maybe TRBD1 (6 bases). From germline, CDR1 is GTSNPN and CDR2 SVGIG (reference sequence). V was cut by 4 bases and J by 7 bases, with 12 bases left in between. The CDR3 contains 12 residues. The CDR3 DNA follows: TGTGCCTGGACTCAGGGGACACATACGCAGTATTTT. It encodes CAWTQGTHTQYF. The whole variable domain, filled in from reference TRBV30 and TRBJ2-3, reads SQTIHQWPATLVQPVGSPLSLECTVEGTSNPNLYWYRQAAGRGLQLLFYSVGIGQISSEVPQNLSASRPQDRQFILSSKKLLLSDSGFYLCAWTQGTHTQYFGPGTRLTVL.

This rearrangement joins TRBV27 to TRBJ2-1; perhaps TRBD2 as D (7 bases). Between the trimmed V and J ends, which lost 8 bases and 5 bases, there was a span of 19 bases. Germline V lookup: CDR1 MNHEY, CDR2 SMNVEV (reference sequence). The CDR3 is 15 amino acids. CDR3: CASGGAGARNNEQFF. CDR3 nucleotide sequence: TGTGCCAGCGGGGGCGCGGGGGCCAGGAACAATGAGCAGTTCTTC.